This T cell receptor (beta chain) derives from a study of T cell responses to AZD1222 COVID-19 vaccine. Findings and limits, study-wide: Dominant at 160-218 and 743-854, vaccine-associated CD4 TCRs also spanned spike. Unmutated variant regions reportedly attract nearly half of all spike-specific TCRs. The peak T cell response came first, and repertoires were sampled only after it.

This CDR3 is 14 amino acids long. CDR1 is SGHTA, CDR2 FQGNSA, per germline. V was trimmed by 1 base and J by 0 bases, leaving 7 bases between them. On this clone: Its antigen is undetermined.

The data were produced by immunoSEQ multiplex PCR, yet TCRdb's version contains in-frame clones alone and is incomplete. Of approximately 180,000 clones in the sample, about 90% were seen once. This specimen consisted of peripheral blood, obtained on day 0 of AZD1222 vaccination. This chain uses TRBV7-2 with TRBJ2-7; D unresolved. This receptor was identified in an adult in good health. The CDR3 DNA sequence: TGTGCCAGCAGCTTAGTAAGCATCTCCTACGAGCAGTACTTC. Protein sequence: CASSLVSISYEQYF.